One TCR beta chain is described in this entry. This beta chain came through as a stray read in a library set up for alpha chains, and its size says little. The V and J ends lost 1 base and 0 bases respectively, with 8 bases between them. Looked up from germline, CDR1 is SGHDT and CDR2 is YYEEEE. This CDR3 is 14 amino acids long. This sample is part of a study of spatial heterogeneity in lung cancer. Across the whole study: Each time, sequencing found more beta-chain sequences than alpha-chain sequences.

The time point: sample taken at primary tumor resection. The donor population consisted of over 55 patients with untreated, early-stage non-small cell lung cancer. Unsorted tumor, nontumor lung tissue or cryopreserved PBMC supplied the whole RNA. MiXCR, run by TCRdb on the 5' RACE reads, gives a single entry per CDR3 protein. There are hundreds of distinct CDR3 sequences in the sample; under 50% occur only once, and 20% to 30% lies in the top ten. Sequencing used normal lung tissue next to the tumor, obtained at surgery. The chain carries TRBV5-6 and TRBJ2-7, with D possibly matching TRBD1 (5 bases). The sequence came from a male donor with early-stage non-small cell lung cancer. CDR3 region: CASSLRTSSYEQYF. The CDR3 nucleotides are TGTGCCAGCAGCTTGAGGACAAGCTCCTACGAGCAGTACTTC.